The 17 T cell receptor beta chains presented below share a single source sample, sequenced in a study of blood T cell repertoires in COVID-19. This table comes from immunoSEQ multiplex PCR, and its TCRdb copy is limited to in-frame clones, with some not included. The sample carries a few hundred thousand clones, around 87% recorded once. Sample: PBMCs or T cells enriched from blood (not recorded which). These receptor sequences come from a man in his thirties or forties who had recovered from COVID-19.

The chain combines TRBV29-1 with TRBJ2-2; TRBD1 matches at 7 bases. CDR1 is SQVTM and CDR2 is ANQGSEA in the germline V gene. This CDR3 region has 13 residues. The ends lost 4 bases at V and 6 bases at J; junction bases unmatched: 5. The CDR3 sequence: CSVGLGQSGELFF. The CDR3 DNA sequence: TGCAGCGTTGGATTGGGACAGTCCGGGGAGCTGTTTTTT.

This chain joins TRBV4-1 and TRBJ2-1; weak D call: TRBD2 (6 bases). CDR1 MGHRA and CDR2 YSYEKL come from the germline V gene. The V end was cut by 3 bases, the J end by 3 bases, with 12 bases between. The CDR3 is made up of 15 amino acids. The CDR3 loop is CASSHERADYNEQFF. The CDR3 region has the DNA TGCGCCAGCAGCCACGAGCGGGCGGACTACAATGAGCAGTTCTTC.

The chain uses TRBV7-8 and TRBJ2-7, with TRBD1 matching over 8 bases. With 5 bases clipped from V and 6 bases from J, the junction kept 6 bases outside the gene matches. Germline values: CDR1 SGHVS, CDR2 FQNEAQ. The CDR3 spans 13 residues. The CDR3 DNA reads TGTGCCAGCAGCGCCAGGGGGCAAGGCGAGCAGTACTTC. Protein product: CASSARGQGEQYF.

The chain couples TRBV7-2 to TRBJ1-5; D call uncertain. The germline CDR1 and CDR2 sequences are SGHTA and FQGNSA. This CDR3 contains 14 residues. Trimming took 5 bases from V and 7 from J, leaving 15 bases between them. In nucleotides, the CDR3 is TGTGCCAGCAGCCCGATCGAGGGTAGCCAGCCCCAGCATTTT. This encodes CASSPIEGSQPQHF. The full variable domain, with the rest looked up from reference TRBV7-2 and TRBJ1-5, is GAGVSQSPSNKVTEKGKDVELRCDPISGHTALYWYRQSLGQGLEFLIYFQGNSAPDKSGLPSDRFSAERTGGSVSTLTIQRTQQEDSAVYLCASSPIEGSQPQHFGDGTRLSIL.

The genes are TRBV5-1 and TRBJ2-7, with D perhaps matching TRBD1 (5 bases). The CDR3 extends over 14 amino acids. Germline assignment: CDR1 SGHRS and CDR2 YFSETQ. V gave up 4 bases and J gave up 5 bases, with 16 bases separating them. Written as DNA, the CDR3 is TGCGCCAGCAGCGGCGGTGGTGCAGGGAACGAGCAGTACTTC. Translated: CASSGGGAGNEQYF.

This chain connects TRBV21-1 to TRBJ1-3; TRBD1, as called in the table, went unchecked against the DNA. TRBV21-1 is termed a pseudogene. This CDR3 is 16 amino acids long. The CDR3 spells CASSKATGESGNTIYF. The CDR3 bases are TGTGCCAGCAGCAAAGCAACAGGGGAGTCTGGAAACACCATATATTTT.

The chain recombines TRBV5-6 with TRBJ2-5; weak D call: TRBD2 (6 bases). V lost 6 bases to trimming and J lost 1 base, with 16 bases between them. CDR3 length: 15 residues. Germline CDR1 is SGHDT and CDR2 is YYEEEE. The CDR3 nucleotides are TGTGCCAGCACCACTTGGGGCGGGGCCCAAGAGACCCAGTACTTC. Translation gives CASTTWGGAQETQYF. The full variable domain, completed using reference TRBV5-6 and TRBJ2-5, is DAGVTQSPTHLIKTRGQQVTLRCSPKSGHDTVSWYQQALGQGPQFIFQYYEEEERQRGNFPDRFSGHQFPNYSSELNVNALLLGDSALYLCASTTWGGAQETQYFGPGTRLLVL.

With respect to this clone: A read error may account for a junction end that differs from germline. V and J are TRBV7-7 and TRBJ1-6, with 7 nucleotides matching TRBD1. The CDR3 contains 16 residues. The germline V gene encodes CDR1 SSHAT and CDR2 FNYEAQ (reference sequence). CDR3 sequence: CASSLQGLSYNSPLHF. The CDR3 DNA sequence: TGTGCTAGCAGCTTACAGGGGCTCTCCTATAATTCACCCCTCCACTTT.

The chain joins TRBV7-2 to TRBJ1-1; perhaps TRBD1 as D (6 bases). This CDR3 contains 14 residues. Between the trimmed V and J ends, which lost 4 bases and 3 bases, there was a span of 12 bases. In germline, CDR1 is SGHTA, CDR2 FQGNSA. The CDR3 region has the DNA TGTGCCAGCAGCTCACAGGGCGACGACACTGAAGCTTTCTTT. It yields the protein CASSSQGDDTEAFF.

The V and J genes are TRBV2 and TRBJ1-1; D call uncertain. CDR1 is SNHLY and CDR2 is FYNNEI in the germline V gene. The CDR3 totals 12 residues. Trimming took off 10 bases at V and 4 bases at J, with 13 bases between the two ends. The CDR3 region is CATARRSTEAFF. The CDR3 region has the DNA TGTGCCACCGCCCGGAGGAGCACTGAAGCTTTCTTT.

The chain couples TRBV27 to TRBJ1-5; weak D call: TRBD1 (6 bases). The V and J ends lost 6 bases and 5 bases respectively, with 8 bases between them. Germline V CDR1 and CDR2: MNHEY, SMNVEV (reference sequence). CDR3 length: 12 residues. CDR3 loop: CASRQGDQPQHF. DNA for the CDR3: TGTGCCAGCAGACAGGGCGATCAGCCCCAGCATTTT.

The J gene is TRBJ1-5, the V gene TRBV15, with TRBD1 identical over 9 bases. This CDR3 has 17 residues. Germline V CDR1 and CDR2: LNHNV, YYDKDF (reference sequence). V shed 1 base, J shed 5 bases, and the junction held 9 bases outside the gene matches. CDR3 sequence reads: CATSRGSGTGTHQPQHF. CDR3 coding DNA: TGTGCCACCAGCAGAGGTTCCGGGACAGGGACCCATCAGCCCCAGCATTTT.

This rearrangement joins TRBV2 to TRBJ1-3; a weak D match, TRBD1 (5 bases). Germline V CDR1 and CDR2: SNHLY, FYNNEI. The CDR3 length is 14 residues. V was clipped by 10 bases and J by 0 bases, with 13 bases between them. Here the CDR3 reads CATMNRSSGNTIYF. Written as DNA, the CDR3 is TGTGCCACGATGAACAGGAGCTCTGGAAACACCATATATTTT.

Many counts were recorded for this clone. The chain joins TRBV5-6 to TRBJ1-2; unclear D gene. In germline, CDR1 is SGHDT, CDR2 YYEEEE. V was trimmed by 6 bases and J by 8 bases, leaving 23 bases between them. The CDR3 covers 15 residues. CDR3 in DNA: TGTGCCAGCACCTTCTCGAACGGGTATCTAGCCGGCTACACCTTC. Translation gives CASTFSNGYLAGYTF.

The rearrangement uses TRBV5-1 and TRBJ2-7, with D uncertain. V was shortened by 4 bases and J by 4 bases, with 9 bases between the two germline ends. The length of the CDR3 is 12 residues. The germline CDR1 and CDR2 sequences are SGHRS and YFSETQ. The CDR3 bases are TGCGCCAGCAGCGTTTCGAGTTACGAGCAGTACTTC. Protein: CASSVSSYEQYF.

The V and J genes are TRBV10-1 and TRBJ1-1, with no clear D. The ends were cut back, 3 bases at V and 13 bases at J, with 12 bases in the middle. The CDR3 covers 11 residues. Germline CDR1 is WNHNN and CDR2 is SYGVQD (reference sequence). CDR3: CASSESGFYFF. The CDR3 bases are TGCGCCAGCAGTGAATCGGGATTTTATTTCTTT.

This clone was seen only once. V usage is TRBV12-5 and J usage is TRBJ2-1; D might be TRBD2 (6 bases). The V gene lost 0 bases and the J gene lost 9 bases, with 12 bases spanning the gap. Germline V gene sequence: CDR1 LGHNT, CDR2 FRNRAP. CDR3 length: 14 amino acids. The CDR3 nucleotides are TGTGCTAGTGGTTTGGTACTGGCTAGCGCTGAGCAGTTCTTC. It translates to CASGLVLASAEQFF.